The text below deals with one T cell receptor beta chain. These data belong to a study of shared clonotypes between healthy human individuals. CD8 cells classed as naive were CD45RO-negative and positively selected for CCR7, excluding terminally differentiated effector memory CD45RA+ cells. TCRdb keeps only in-frame clones here, not all; method: immunoSEQ multiplex PCR. The table includes more than 550,000 clones, about 91% detected once. Germline CDR1 is SGHTA and CDR2 is FQGNSA. After removal of 1 base from V and 4 bases from J, the junction contained 4 bases not matched to a gene. The CDR3 runs to 15 residues.

Material for sequencing was naive CD8+ T cells sorted from blood. The source is a man aged 30 to 45 in good health. The chain uses TRBV7-2 and TRBJ2-7; 10 nucleotides match TRBD1. CDR3: CASSLVTGGEYEQYF. CDR3 DNA: TGTGCCAGCAGCTTAGTGACAGGGGGCGAGTACGAGCAGTACTTC.